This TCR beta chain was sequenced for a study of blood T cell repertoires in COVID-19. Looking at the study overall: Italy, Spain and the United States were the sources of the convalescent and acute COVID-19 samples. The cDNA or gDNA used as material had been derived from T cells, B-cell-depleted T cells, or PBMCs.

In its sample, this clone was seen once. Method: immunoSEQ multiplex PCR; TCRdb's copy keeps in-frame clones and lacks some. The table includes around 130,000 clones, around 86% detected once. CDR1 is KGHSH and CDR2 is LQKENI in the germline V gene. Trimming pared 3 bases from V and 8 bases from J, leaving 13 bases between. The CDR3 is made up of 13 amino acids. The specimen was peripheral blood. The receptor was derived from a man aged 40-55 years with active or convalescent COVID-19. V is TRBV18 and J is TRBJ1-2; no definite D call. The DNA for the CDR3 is TGTGCCAGCTCACCGGCTCACACGGGAGGCTACACCTTC. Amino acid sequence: CASSPAHTGGYTF.